The clone carrying this T cell receptor beta chain came up many times. Its specificity is unknown. The data were obtained in a study of regulatory T cells in long-lasting Graves disease. Time point reported: newly diagnosed GD, antithyroid drugs for less than 3 months. Extracted PBMC RNA gave rise to the TCR library. Arm-PCR of CDR3 regions and iRepertoire HTBI primers were used to build TCR beta libraries. Original methodology: Identification across samples found some 60 TRBV and roughly 14 TRBJ segments. From the multiplex PCR reads, TCRdb called clonotypes with MiXCR, one entry per CDR3 protein. Here the V and J calls rest on TCRdb's processing, not on the authors' analysis. Among around 470,000 distinct CDR3 sequences, about 14% were seen once, and the ten largest hold approximately 15%. Study-level results: Persistent patients shared more public clonotypes (approximately 2,700) than newly diagnosed patients (roughly 960). The study found lower TCR diversity in persistent Graves' patients than in newly diagnosed ones.

The same sample was also used in a study of T cells in Graves' hyperthyroidism and ophthalmopathy. That study reports: Stable hyperthyroidism was told apart from ophthalmopathy by a model built on 13 V-J features.

The specimen was peripheral blood mononuclear cells (PBMCs), collected at new diagnosis, from a patient treated with antithyroid drugs. The receptor comes from a woman aged 45-65 years with Graves disease.

CDR3 nucleotide sequence: TGTGCCAGCAGCTTAGCAGCTAGCGGGAGACGTGAGCAGTTCTTC. Encoded protein: CASSLAASGRREQFF. This chain uses TRBV7-9 with TRBJ2-5; 10 nucleotides align to TRBD2. The end of the DNA fits TRBJ2-1 better, so the J call may be wrong. The length of the CDR3 is 15 residues. Germline values: CDR1 SEHNR, CDR2 FQNEAQ (reference sequence).